This TCR beta chain was recorded in a study of T cells expressing NK-cell markers. Broader study findings: Leadership of the CD3+CD56-NKG2C+ fraction also belonged to these clonotypes in four donors.

Looked up from germline, CDR1 is GTSNPN and CDR2 is SVGIG (reference sequence). This CDR3 comprises 12 residues. Points on this clonotype: Its antigen is currently unknown.

For TCR beta, cDNA was produced by 5'RACE template switching with UMIs. TCRdb re-analyzed the 5' RACE reads; it lists each CDR3 protein once, without DNA. This sample contains about 150,000 distinct CDR3 sequences. V usage is TRBV30 and J usage is TRBJ2-5. Specimen: blood T cells: a sorted CD56 or NKG2C T cell subset, CD4+ or CD8+ T cells, or bulk PBMC T cells (not recorded which). The receptor was derived from a man younger than 30 in good health. CDR3: CAWYKLGETQYF.